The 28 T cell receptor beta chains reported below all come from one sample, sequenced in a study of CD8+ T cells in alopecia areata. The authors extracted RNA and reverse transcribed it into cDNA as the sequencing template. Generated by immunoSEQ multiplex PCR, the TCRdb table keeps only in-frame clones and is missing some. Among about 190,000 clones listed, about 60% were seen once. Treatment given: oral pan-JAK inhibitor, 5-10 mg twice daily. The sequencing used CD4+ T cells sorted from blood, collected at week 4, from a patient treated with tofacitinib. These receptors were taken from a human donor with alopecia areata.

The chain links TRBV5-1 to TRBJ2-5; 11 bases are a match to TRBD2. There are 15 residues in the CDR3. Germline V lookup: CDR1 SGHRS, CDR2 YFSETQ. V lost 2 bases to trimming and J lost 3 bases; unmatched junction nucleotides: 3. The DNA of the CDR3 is TGCGCCAGCAGCTTAGGGACTAGCGGTGAAGAGACCCAGTACTTC. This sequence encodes CASSLGTSGEETQYF.

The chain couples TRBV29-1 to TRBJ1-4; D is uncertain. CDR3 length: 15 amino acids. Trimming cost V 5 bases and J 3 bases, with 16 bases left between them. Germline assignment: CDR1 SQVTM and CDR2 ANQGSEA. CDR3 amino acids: CSVCVRGYPNEKLFF. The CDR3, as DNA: TGCAGCGTTTGTGTCCGAGGGTATCCTAATGAAAAACTGTTTTTT.

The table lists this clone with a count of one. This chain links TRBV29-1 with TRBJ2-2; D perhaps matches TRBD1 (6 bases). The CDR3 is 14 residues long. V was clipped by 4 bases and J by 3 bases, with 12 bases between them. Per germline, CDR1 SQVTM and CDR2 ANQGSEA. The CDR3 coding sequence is TGCAGCGTTGCGGGCAGGGGTGACACCGGGGAGCTGTTTTTT. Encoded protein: CSVAGRGDTGELFF.

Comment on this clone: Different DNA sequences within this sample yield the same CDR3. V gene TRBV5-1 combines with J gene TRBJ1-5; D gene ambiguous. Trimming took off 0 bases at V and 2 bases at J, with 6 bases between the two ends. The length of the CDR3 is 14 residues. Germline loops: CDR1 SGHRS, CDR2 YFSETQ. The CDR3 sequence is CASSLGGGNQPQHF. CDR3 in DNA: TGCGCCAGCAGCTTGGGGGGTGGCAATCAGCCCCAGCATTTT.

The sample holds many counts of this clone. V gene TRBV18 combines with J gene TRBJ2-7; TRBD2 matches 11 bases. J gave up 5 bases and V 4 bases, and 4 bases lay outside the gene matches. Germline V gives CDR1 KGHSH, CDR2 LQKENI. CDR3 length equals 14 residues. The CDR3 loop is CASSLAGGPNEQYF. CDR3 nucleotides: TGTGCCAGCTCACTAGCGGGAGGGCCCAACGAGCAGTACTTC.

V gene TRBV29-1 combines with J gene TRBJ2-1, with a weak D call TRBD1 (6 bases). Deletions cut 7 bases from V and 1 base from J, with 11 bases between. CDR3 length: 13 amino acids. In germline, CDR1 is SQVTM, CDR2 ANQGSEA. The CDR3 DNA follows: TGCAGCGCGTACAGGGAATCCTACAATGAGCAGTTCTTC. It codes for CSAYRESYNEQFF.

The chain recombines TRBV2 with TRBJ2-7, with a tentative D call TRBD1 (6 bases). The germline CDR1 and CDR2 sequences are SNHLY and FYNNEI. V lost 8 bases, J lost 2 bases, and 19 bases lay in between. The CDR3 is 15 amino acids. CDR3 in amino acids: CASGSDRQNTYEQYF. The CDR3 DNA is TGTGCCAGCGGAAGCGACAGGCAAAATACCTACGAGCAGTACTTC.

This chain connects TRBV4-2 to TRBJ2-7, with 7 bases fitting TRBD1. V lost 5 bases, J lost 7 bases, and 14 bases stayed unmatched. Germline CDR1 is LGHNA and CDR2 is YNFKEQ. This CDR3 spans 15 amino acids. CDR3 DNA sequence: TGTGCCAGCAGCACTCAACAGGGGAAGGTGGAGGAGCAGTACTTC. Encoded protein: CASSTQQGKVEEQYF.

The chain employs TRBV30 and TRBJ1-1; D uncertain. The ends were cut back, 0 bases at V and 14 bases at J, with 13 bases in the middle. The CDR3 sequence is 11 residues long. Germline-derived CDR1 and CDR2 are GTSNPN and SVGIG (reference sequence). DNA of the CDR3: TGTGCCTGGAGTGTTGAGCAGGAGGCATTCTTT. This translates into CAWSVEQEAFF.

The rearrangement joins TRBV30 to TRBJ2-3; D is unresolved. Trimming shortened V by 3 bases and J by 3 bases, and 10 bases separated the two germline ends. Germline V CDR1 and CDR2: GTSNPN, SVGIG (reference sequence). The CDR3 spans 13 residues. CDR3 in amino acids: CAWSPEQTDTQYF. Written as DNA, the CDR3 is TGTGCCTGGAGCCCAGAACAGACAGATACGCAGTATTTT.

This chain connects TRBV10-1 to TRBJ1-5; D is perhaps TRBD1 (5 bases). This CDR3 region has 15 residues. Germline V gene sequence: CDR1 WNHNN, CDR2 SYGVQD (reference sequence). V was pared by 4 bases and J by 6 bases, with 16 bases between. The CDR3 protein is CASSVGRGAFQPQHF. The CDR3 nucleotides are TGCGCCAGCAGTGTCGGACGAGGGGCTTTTCAGCCCCAGCATTTT.

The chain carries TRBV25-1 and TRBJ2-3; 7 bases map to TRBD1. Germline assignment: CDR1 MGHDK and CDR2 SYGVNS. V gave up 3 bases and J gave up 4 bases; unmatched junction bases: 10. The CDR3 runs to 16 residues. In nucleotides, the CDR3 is TGTGCCAGCAGTGATCGTTTCCGACAGGGAGCAGATACGCAGTATTTT. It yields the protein CASSDRFRQGADTQYF.

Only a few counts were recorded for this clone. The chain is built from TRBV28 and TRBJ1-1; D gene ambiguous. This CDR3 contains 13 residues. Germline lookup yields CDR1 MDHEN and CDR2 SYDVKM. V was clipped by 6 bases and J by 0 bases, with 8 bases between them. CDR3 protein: CASSTLMNTEAFF. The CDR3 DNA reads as TGTGCCAGCAGCACTTTGATGAACACTGAAGCTTTCTTT.

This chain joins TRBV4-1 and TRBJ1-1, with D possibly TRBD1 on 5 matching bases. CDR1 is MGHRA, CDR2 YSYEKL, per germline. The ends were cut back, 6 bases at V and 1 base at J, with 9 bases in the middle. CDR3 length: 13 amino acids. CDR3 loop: CASSRGQNTEAFF. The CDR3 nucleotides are TGCGCCAGCAGTCGAGGACAGAACACTGAAGCTTTCTTT.

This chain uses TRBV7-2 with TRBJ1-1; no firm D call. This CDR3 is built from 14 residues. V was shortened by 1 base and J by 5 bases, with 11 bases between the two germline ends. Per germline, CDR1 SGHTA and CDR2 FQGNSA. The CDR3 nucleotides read TGTGCCAGCAGCTTAGTGGGGATGGGGACTGAAGCTTTCTTT. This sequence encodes CASSLVGMGTEAFF.

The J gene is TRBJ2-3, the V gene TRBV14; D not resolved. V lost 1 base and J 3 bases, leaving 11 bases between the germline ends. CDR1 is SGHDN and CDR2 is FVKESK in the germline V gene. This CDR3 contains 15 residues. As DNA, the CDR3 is TGTGCCAGCAGCCAAGTCCATAGAGGAACAGATACGCAGTATTTT. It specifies CASSQVHRGTDTQYF. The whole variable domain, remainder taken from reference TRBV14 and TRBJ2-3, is EAGVTQFPSHSVIEKGQTVTLRCDPISGHDNLYWYRRVMGKEIKFLLHFVKESKQDESGMPNNRFLAERTGGTYSTLKVQPAELEDSGVYFCASSQVHRGTDTQYFGPGTRLTVL.

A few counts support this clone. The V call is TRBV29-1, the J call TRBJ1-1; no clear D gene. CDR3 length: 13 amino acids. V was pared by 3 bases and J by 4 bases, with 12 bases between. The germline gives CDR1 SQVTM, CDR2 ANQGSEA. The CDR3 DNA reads TGCAGCGTTGATCCGAGGTGGGGCACTGAAGCTTTCTTT. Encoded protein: CSVDPRWGTEAFF. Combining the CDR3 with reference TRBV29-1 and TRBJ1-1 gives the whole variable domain SAVISQKPSRDICQRGTSLTIQCQVDSQVTMMFWYRQQPGQSLTLIATANQGSEATYESGFVIDKFPISRPNLTFSTLTVSNMSPEDSSIYLCSVDPRWGTEAFFGQGTRLTVV.

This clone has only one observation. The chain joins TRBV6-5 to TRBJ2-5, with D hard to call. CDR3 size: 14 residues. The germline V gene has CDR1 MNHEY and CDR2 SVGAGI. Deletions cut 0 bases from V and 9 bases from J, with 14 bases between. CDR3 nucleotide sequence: TGTGCCAGCAGTTACTCTATATCCTTAGGGTCCCAGTACTTC. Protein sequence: CASSYSISLGSQYF.

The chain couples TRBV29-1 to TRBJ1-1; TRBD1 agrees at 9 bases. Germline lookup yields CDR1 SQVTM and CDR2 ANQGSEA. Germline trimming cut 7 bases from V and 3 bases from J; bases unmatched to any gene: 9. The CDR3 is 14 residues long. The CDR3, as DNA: TGCAGCGAACACAGGGGGCTAAGGGACACTGAAGCTTTCTTT. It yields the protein CSEHRGLRDTEAFF.

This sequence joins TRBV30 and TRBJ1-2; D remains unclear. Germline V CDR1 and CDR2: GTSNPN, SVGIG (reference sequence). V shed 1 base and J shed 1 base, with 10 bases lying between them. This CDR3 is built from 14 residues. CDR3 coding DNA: TGTGCCTGGAGTGAGGGAGGGAGTAACTATGGCTACACCTTC. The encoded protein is CAWSEGGSNYGYTF.

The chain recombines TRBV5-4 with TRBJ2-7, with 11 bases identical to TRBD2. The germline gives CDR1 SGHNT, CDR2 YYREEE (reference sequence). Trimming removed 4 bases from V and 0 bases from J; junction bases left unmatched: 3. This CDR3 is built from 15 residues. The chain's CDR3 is CASSPSGGNSYEQYF. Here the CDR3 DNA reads TGTGCCAGCAGCCCTAGCGGGGGGAACTCCTACGAGCAGTACTTC.

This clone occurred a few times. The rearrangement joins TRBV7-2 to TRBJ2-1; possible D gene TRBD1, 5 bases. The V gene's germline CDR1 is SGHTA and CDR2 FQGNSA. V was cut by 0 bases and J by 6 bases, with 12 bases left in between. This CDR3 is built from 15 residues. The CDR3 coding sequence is TGTGCCAGCAGCTTAGCGGGGCTGTTAGGCAATGAGCAGTTCTTC. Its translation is CASSLAGLLGNEQFF.

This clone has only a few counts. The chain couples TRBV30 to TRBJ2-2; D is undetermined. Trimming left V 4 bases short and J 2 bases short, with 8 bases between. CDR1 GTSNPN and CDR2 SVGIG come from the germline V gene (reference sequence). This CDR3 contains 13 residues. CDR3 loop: CAWNYGNTGELFF. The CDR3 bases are TGTGCCTGGAATTACGGTAACACCGGGGAGCTGTTTTTT.

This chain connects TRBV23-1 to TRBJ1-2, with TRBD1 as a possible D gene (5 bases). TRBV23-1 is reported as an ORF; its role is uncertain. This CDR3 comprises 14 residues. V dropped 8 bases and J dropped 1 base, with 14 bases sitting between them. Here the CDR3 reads CASGDPPLNYGYTF. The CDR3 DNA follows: TGCGCCAGCGGGGACCCACCCCTTAACTATGGCTACACCTTC.

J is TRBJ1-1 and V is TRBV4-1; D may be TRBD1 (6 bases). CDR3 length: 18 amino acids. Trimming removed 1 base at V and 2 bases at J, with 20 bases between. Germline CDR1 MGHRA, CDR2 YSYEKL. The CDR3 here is CASSQAVGAADPNTEAFF. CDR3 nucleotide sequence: TGCGCCAGCAGCCAAGCAGTGGGGGCAGCGGACCCAAACACTGAAGCTTTCTTT.

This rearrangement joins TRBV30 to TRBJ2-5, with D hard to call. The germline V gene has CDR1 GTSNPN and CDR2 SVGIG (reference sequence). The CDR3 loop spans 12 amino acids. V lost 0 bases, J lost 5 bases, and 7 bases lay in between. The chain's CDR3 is CAWSVAYETQYF. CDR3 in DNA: TGTGCCTGGAGTGTAGCTTACGAGACCCAGTACTTC.

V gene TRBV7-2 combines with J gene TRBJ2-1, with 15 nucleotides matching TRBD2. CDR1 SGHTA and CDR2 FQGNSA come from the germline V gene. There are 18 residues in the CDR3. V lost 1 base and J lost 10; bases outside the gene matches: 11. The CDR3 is CASSLGPPGTSGRPEQFF. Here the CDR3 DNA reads TGTGCCAGCAGCTTAGGACCCCCCGGGACTAGCGGGAGGCCCGAGCAGTTCTTC. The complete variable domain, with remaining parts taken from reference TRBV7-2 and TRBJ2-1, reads GAGVSQSPSNKVTEKGKDVELRCDPISGHTALYWYRQSLGQGLEFLIYFQGNSAPDKSGLPSDRFSAERTGGSVSTLTIQRTQQEDSAVYLCASSLGPPGTSGRPEQFFGPGTRLTVL.

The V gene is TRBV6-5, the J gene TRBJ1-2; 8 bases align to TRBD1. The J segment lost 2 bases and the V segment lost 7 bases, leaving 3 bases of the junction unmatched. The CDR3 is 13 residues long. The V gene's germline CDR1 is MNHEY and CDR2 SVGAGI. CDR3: CASKPGGNYGYTF. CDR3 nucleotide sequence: TGTGCCAGCAAACCAGGGGGCAACTATGGCTACACCTTC.